This TCR beta chain is drawn from a study of OX40 agonist ivuxolimab in advanced cancers. Study-wide context: Males comprised approximately 84% of the group, whose mean age was approximately 60 years (range 23 to 79).

Patients were excluded for autoimmune disease history or systemic immunosuppression. The assay was immunoSEQ multiplex PCR, and TCRdb's table has in-frame clones only and misses some. The repertoire holds tens of thousands of clones, with roughly 80% as singletons. General observations from the study: There were also nonresponders showing low normalized T-cell clonal expansion. Dose levels from 0.1 to 3.0 mg/kg saw CD4+ and CD8+ blood T cells expand clonally by week 6.

As for this clone: Its matching antigen is unknown.

The TCR comes from an adult with an advanced solid tumor such as melanoma, head and neck, liver or kidney cancer. Sequencing used CD4+ or CD8+ T cells sorted from blood, obtained in a trial of the OX40 agonist ivuxolimab.

CDR3 amino acids: CASSFRSYQETQYF. CDR3 DNA: TGTGCCAGCAGCTTCAGATCGTACCAAGAGACCCAGTACTTC. The chain carries TRBV7-6 and TRBJ2-5; D unclear. Trimming left V 3 bases short and J 0 bases short, with 8 bases between. The CDR3 extends over 14 amino acids. Per germline, CDR1 SGHVS and CDR2 FNYEAQ.